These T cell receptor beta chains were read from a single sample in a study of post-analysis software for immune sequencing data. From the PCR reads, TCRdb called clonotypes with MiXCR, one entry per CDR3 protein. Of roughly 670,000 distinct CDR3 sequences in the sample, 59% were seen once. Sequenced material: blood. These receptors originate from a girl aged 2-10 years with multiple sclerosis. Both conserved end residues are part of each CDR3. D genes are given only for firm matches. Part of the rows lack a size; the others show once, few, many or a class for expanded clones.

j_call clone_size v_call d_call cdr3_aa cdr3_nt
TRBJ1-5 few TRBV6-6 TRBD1 CASSYQRTGVNQPQHF TGTGCCAGCAGTTATCAGAGGACAGGGGTCAATCAGCCCCAGCATTTT
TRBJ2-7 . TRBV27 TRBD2 CASSWPSGRAVYEQYF TGTGCCAGCAGTTGGCCTAGCGGGAGGGCCGTCTACGAGCAGTACTTC
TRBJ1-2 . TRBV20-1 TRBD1 CSASGRDRVGYGYTF TGCAGTGCTAGCGGCCGGGACAGGGTTGGCTATGGCTACACCTTC
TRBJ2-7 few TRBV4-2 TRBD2 CASSQVAGGNEQYF TGTGCCAGCAGCCAAGTAGCGGGAGGCAACGAGCAGTACTTC
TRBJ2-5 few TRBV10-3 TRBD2 CAISERGSRGMETQYF TGTGCCATCAGTGAACGCGGGAGCCGGGGAATGGAGACCCAGTACTTC
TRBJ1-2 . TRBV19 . CASSTGPDGYTF TGTGCCAGTAGTACCGGACCAGATGGCTACACCTTC
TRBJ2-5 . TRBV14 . CASSQMTAQETQYF TGTGCCAGCAGCCAAATGACAGCCCAAGAGACCCAGTACTTC
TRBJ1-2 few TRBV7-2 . CASSLDGAGWGKDGYTF TGTGCCAGCAGCTTAGATGGGGCCGGGTGGGGGAAGGATGGCTACACCTTC
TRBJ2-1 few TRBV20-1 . CSARDWERVYNEQFF TGCAGTGCTAGAGATTGGGAGCGGGTATACAATGAGCAGTTCTTC
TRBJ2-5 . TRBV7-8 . CASSLGLVGGQLLGTQYF TGTGCCAGCAGCTTAGGTCTGGTCGGAGGGCAGCTCTTAGGGACCCAGTACTTC